This T cell receptor beta chain was observed in a study of cytomegalovirus exposure and HLA in healthy donors. A word on this clone: The antigen is not known.

A multiplex PCR was run with 60 Vbeta primers and 13 Jbeta primers. How the authors handled the data: As a later analysis found, there were 80 million or so unique TCR beta chains, of which 8.5 million to 13 million were shared. Here immunoSEQ multiplex PCR was the method, and the copy in TCRdb shows in-frame clones only, minus some. That table supplies the V and J calls and clone size; D and trimming were determined from the DNA. This sample's clone table lists approximately 92,000 clones. This CDR3 is built from 14 residues. Germline V gives CDR1 KGHSH, CDR2 LQKENI. V lost 5 bases and J lost 4; bases outside the gene matches: 0. Study conclusions and caveats: The authors excluded some V segments, including TRBV6-2 and TRBV6-3, as indistinguishable. The study recorded some 160 TCR beta chains that were cytomegalovirus-associated. Most likely, a cluster of highly shared sequence variants arose as a sequencing artifact.

Sequencing was carried out using PBMCs. This chain connects TRBV18 to TRBJ2-7; 15 bases fit TRBD2. The source of this sequence is a woman in her 30s in good health and CMV-seronegative. CDR3 nucleotide sequence: TGTGCCAGCTCAGGGACTAGCGGGGGGTACGAGCAGTACTTC. Residues: CASSGTSGGYEQYF.